Below, one TCR beta chain is given with its context. The data derive from a study of long-term antiretroviral therapy in people with HIV. The CDR3 sequence is 13 residues long. The germline gives CDR1 SGHTA, CDR2 FQGTGA. Trimming cost V 2 bases and J 8 bases, with 9 bases left between them. Researchers report immunoSEQ v3.0 was run at survey level. TCRdb keeps only in-frame clones here, not all; method: immunoSEQ multiplex PCR. Here the sample spans tens of thousands of clones, roughly four fifths being singletons. The sequence was obtained from a man younger than 30 with HIV. Sample: unsorted PBMCs, taken 0.4 years before starting antiretroviral therapy. The chain recombines TRBV7-3 with TRBJ2-2; no clear D. The CDR3 nucleotides read TGTGCCAGCAGCTTAGAGTCGACAGGGGAGCTGTTTTTT. Its protein is CASSLESTGELFF. Supplemented by reference TRBV7-3 and TRBJ2-2, the full variable domain reads GAGVSQTPSNKVTEKGKYVELRCDPISGHTALYWYRQSLGQGPEFLIYFQGTGAADDSGLPNDRFFAVRPEGSVSTLKIQRTERGDSAVYLCASSLESTGELFFGEGSRLTVL.